These 13 T cell receptor beta chains share one sample of origin, sequenced in a study of graft-versus-host responses after intestinal transplantation. Their cognate antigens are unknown. TCRdb keeps only in-frame clones here, not all; method: immunoSEQ multiplex PCR. This sample yields about 81,000 clones, of which 91% are seen a single time; 0.35% belongs to the top ten. Sequenced material: unstimulated CD4+ T cells sorted from spleen or lymph node cells, taken before transplant. All receptors come from a human donor who was the organ donor for an intestinal transplant.

The chain recombines TRBV6-1 with TRBJ2-1, with TRBD1 matching 7 bases. The CDR3 length is 14 residues. V lost 8 bases and J lost 7; bases outside the gene matches: 11. Germline CDR1 reads MNHNS; CDR2 reads SASEGT. This CDR3 is CASPGGRQGNEQFF. As DNA, the CDR3 is TGTGCCAGCCCAGGGGGACGACAAGGAAATGAGCAGTTCTTC.

V and J are TRBV7-9 and TRBJ2-6, with TRBD2 identical over 7 bases. The V segment lost 5 bases and the J segment 1 base; nucleotides outside the gene matches: 11. Germline V gene data show CDR1 as SEHNR and CDR2 as FQNEAQ (reference sequence). The CDR3 runs to 18 residues. In nucleotides, the CDR3 is TGTGCCAGCAGCGTTACGTGGGGGGGAAGTTCTGGGGCCAACGTCCTGACTTTC. It specifies CASSVTWGGSSGANVLTF. Supplemented by reference TRBV7-9 and TRBJ2-6, the full variable domain reads DTGVSQNPRHKITKRGQNVTFRCDPISEHNRLYWYRQTLGQGPEFLTYFQNEAQLEKSRLLSDRFSAERPKGSFSTLEIQRTEQGDSAMYLCASSVTWGGSSGANVLTFGAGSRLTVL.

The CDR3 sequence is CASSIPAGSGNEQFF. In DNA, the CDR3 is TGCGCCAGCAGCATTCCAGCGGGATCTGGCAATGAGCAGTTCTTC. The chain links TRBV5-1 to TRBJ2-1; TRBD2 matches at 7 bases. CDR3 length: 15 amino acids. Germline loops: CDR1 SGHRS, CDR2 YFSETQ. Unmatched junction bases numbered 10, after V lost 4 bases and J lost 6 bases.

V is TRBV4-2 and J is TRBJ2-3; TRBD2 agrees at 9 bases. This CDR3 is built from 15 residues. The junction had 4 bases not matched to a gene; V was cut back by 0 bases and J by 6 bases. The germline CDR1 and CDR2 sequences are LGHNA and YNFKEQ. The CDR3 loop reads CASSQDSGSADTQYF. In nucleotides, the CDR3 is TGTGCCAGCAGCCAAGATAGCGGGAGTGCTGATACGCAGTATTTT.

The chain combines TRBV30 with TRBJ2-7, with D perhaps matching TRBD2 (6 bases). Looked up from germline, CDR1 is GTSNPN and CDR2 is SVGIG (reference sequence). This CDR3 has 14 amino acids. V gave up 5 bases and J gave up 2 bases, with 16 bases separating them. CDR3 nucleotide sequence: TGTGCCTGGCGGGGCGGGAATCCTACCTACGAGCAGTACTTC. This translates into CAWRGGNPTYEQYF.

The gene calls are TRBV19 and TRBJ1-1; D is ambiguous. Between the trimmed V and J ends, which lost 3 bases and 5 bases, there was a span of 22 bases. CDR3 length: 17 amino acids. The germline CDR1 and CDR2 sequences are LNHDA and SQIVND (reference sequence). The CDR3 coding sequence is TGTGCCAGTAGTATCAGGACCATTTTAATAGCGGAGACTGAAGCTTTCTTT. Its translation is CASSIRTILIAETEAFF. The variable domain in full, completed from reference TRBV19 and TRBJ1-1, reads DGGITQSPKYLFRKEGQNVTLSCEQNLNHDAMYWYRQDPGQGLRLIYYSQIVNDFQKGDIAEGYSVSREKKESFPLTVTSAQKNPTAFYLCASSIRTILIAETEAFFGQGTRLTVV.

The J gene is TRBJ1-1, the V gene TRBV6-5; D may be TRBD1 (5 bases). CDR1 and CDR2 (germline): MNHEY, SVGAGI. CDR3 length equals 14 residues. With 5 bases removed from V and 5 bases from J, the gap between germline ends came to 15 bases. CDR3 coding DNA: TGTGCCAGCAGTAAAGGGGATAGATGGACTGAAGCTTTCTTT. Translation gives CASSKGDRWTEAFF.

This clone was counted a few times. V usage is TRBV6-1 and J usage is TRBJ2-3, with D possibly matching TRBD2 (5 bases). From germline, CDR1 is MNHNS and CDR2 SASEGT. There are 13 residues in the CDR3. Trimming shortened V by 4 bases and J by 2 bases, and 7 bases separated the two germline ends. The CDR3 here is CASSGGFTDTQYF. CDR3 sequence (DNA): TGTGCCAGCAGTGGCGGGTTCACAGATACGCAGTATTTT.

The genes are TRBV5-1 and TRBJ2-3; tentative D call: TRBD1 (6 bases). This CDR3 is 14 amino acids long. Germline CDR1 is SGHRS and CDR2 is YFSETQ. Deletions cut 3 bases from V and 2 bases from J, with 10 bases between. The CDR3 DNA reads as TGCGCCAGCAGCTCAGGGGATTTCACAGATACGCAGTATTTT. Translation gives CASSSGDFTDTQYF.

This clone appeared once. This chain joins TRBV18 and TRBJ2-1; D is perhaps TRBD2 (5 bases). CDR1 KGHSH and CDR2 LQKENI come from the germline V gene. V was pared by 1 base and J by 2 bases, with 9 bases between. CDR3 length equals 15 residues. The CDR3 nucleotides are TGTGCCAGCTCACCACTACTAGTCGCCTACAATGAGCAGTTCTTC. This codes for CASSPLLVAYNEQFF.

The chain uses TRBV11-1 and TRBJ2-3, with 10 bases identical to TRBD1. J was trimmed by 1 base and V by 5 bases; bases with no gene match: 0. This CDR3 region has 14 residues. Germline assignment: CDR1 SGHAT and CDR2 FQDESV (reference sequence). The CDR3: CASSDRGRTDTQYF. CDR3 DNA sequence: TGTGCCAGCAGCGACAGGGGGCGCACAGATACGCAGTATTTT.

The genes are TRBV11-2 and TRBJ2-7; 9 bases line up with TRBD2. Trimming removed 2 bases from V and 3 bases from J; junction bases left unmatched: 5. Germline CDR1 is SGHAT and CDR2 is FQNNGV. CDR3 size: 15 residues. CDR3 in DNA: TGTGCCAGCAGCTTAAGGCGAGCGGGGGGCTACGAGCAGTACTTC. Its translation is CASSLRRAGGYEQYF.

The chain combines TRBV5-1 with TRBJ2-5; a possible D gene is TRBD1 (6 bases). Germline CDR1 and CDR2: SGHRS and YFSETQ. The length of the CDR3 is 15 residues. V was shortened by 0 bases and J by 2 bases, with 11 bases between the two germline ends. In nucleotides, the CDR3 is TGCGCCAGCAGCTTGGGGACAGCCGTTCAAGAGACCCAGTACTTC. Translated, it gives CASSLGTAVQETQYF.